This TCR beta chain was identified in a study of PD-1 blockade in classical Hodgkin lymphoma. Study conclusions and caveats: Patients were excluded if nivolumab began under 1 year after ASCT (the autologous transplant). Differences between repertoires have undefined causes, possibly disease activity or prior therapy. Whereas CD4+ TCR diversity had risen significantly by C4D1, CD8+ TCR diversity had not.

Time point meaning: cycle 4 day 1 (C4D1), after 6 weeks of nivolumab. All patients relapsed after autologous stem cell transplantation, and brentuximab vedotin exposure varied. Of note for this clone: Its antigen is not known.

Trimming stripped 2 bases from V and 6 bases from J, with 16 bases between. The germline gives CDR1 SGDLS, CDR2 YYNGEE. The CDR3 runs 15 residues. Sequenced by immunoSEQ multiplex PCR; TCRdb stores in-frame clones only, minus some. The table lists around 60,000 clones, around nine tenths of them singletons. This TCR derives from a human donor with classical Hodgkin lymphoma. This material consisted of peripheral blood mononuclear cells (PBMCs), taken before the fourth cycle of nivolumab. The chain combines TRBV9 with TRBJ2-3; possibly TRBD2 for D (7 bases). The CDR3 DNA reads as TGTGCCAGCAGCGTTGAAGAGGGAGGGGGGGATACGCAGTATTTT. As protein: CASSVEEGGGDTQYF.